This TCR beta chain is from a study of blood T cells in healthy people across ages. Findings and caveats of the study: As naive T cell percentage varied, TCR beta diversity correlated strongly with it.

This clonotype was counted only a few times. The antigen is undetermined. Using a J-beta primer mix together with a sample-barcoded 5' primer, a second PCR was run for roughly 7 to 12 cycles. The template-switch adaptor was a 5' adaptor with 12 random nucleotides. It tagged each cDNA molecule. Every sample returned 2.5 million or more CDR3-containing paired-end reads. One entry per CDR3 protein results from TCRdb running MiXCR on the 5' RACE reads. The sample consists of 890,000 or so distinct CDR3 sequences, around 62% of them appearing once. The CDR3 totals 14 residues. The V gene's germline CDR1 is PRHDT and CDR2 FYEKMQ (reference sequence). The V segment lost 2 bases and the J segment 8 bases; nucleotides outside the gene matches: 6.

The clonotype was recovered from a man aged 25 to 40 in good health. The sequencing input was blood. The rearrangement uses TRBV13 and TRBJ1-2; 9 bases align to TRBD1. CDR3 sequence: CASSLMGQGRGYTF. The CDR3 DNA reads TGTGCCAGCAGCTTAATGGGACAGGGTCGAGGCTACACCTTC.